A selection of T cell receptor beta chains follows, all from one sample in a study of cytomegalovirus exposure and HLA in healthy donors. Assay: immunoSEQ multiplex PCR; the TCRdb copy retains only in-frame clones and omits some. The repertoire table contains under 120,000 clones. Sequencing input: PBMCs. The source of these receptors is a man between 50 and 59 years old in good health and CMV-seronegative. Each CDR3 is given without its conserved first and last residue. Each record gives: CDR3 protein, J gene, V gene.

cdr3_aa: ASSALQGGYGYT
j_call: TRBJ1-2
v_call: TRBV9

cdr3_aa: ASSSNWNQPQH
j_call: TRBJ1-5
v_call: TRBV6-5

cdr3_aa: ASRPGTGAPGNTEAF
j_call: TRBJ1-1
v_call: TRBV19

cdr3_aa: ASSEQRDYGYT
j_call: TRBJ1-2
v_call: TRBV19

cdr3_aa: ASSFHRDSTNSPLH
j_call: TRBJ1-6
v_call: TRBV6-6

cdr3_aa: ASSLKQGEEKLF
j_call: TRBJ1-4
v_call: TRBV5-1

cdr3_aa: ASSSSIGTQY
j_call: TRBJ2-5
v_call: TRBV7-7

cdr3_aa: AWRGKGQPYGYT
j_call: TRBJ1-2
v_call: TRBV30

cdr3_aa: ASSLGGLQGGSAETQY
j_call: TRBJ2-5
v_call: TRBV7-8

cdr3_aa: ASSNTGAGYGTEAF
j_call: TRBJ1-1
v_call: TRBV5-1

cdr3_aa: ASSSEGGNTIY
j_call: TRBJ1-3
v_call: TRBV5-1

cdr3_aa: ASSLGLAGGGRYEQY
j_call: TRBJ2-7
v_call: TRBV5-6

cdr3_aa: ASSQDPPQGQANQPQH
j_call: TRBJ1-5
v_call: TRBV4-1

cdr3_aa: ASSLGTATDTQY
j_call: TRBJ2-3
v_call: TRBV5-1

cdr3_aa: ASSAKSSYNEQF
j_call: TRBJ2-1
v_call: TRBV9

cdr3_aa: ASRQDGNTEAF
j_call: TRBJ1-1
v_call: TRBV14

cdr3_aa: ASSSIGGEAKNIQY
j_call: TRBJ2-4
v_call: TRBV4-3

cdr3_aa: AWRKDRGVGYT
j_call: TRBJ1-2
v_call: TRBV30

cdr3_aa: ASSYLRQGPGEKLF
j_call: TRBJ1-4
v_call: TRBV6-5

cdr3_aa: ASSSGGSGETQY
j_call: TRBJ2-5
v_call: TRBV5-1

cdr3_aa: ASSSDRGTDTQY
j_call: TRBJ2-3
v_call: TRBV7-9

cdr3_aa: ASGLAYQGIAPLH
j_call: TRBJ1-6
v_call: TRBV12-5

cdr3_aa: ASSGAGGTEAF
j_call: TRBJ1-1
v_call: TRBV5-1

cdr3_aa: SIPRVRTVRGGLGEQF
j_call: TRBJ2-1
v_call: TRBV29-1

cdr3_aa: ASRKGIPSYEQY
j_call: TRBJ2-7
v_call: TRBV27

cdr3_aa: ASSPLGGSGETQY
j_call: TRBJ2-5
v_call: TRBV18

cdr3_aa: SVRQGGVGTEAF
j_call: TRBJ1-1
v_call: TRBV29-1

cdr3_aa: ASAITGGLNTEAF
j_call: TRBJ1-1
v_call: TRBV12-5

cdr3_aa: AISGLAGGGLEQY
j_call: TRBJ2-7
v_call: TRBV10-3

cdr3_aa: ASSYGGLAGGYEQY
j_call: TRBJ2-7
v_call: TRBV6-5

cdr3_aa: ASSLPGGLFETQY
j_call: TRBJ2-5
v_call: TRBV7-9

cdr3_aa: ASSFESGPQY
j_call: TRBJ2-7
v_call: TRBV5-5

cdr3_aa: ASSLEVGGRQETQY
j_call: TRBJ2-5
v_call: TRBV5-1

cdr3_aa: ASSQTSGGMNEQF
j_call: TRBJ2-1
v_call: TRBV18

cdr3_aa: AISELSGGPYNEQF
j_call: TRBJ2-1
v_call: TRBV10-3

cdr3_aa: ACGSALAGTQY
j_call: TRBJ2-5
v_call: TRBV30

cdr3_aa: ASSLRDRTSYGYT
j_call: TRBJ1-2
v_call: TRBV5-1

cdr3_aa: ASSQGGDRVNTEAF
j_call: TRBJ1-1
v_call: TRBV4-3

cdr3_aa: ASSIAGGKANTEAF
j_call: TRBJ1-1
v_call: TRBV19

cdr3_aa: ASSIDREGNYGYT
j_call: TRBJ1-2
v_call: TRBV19

cdr3_aa: ARSPNRSGLYNEQF
j_call: TRBJ2-1
v_call: TRBV5-3